This is a list of T cell receptor beta chains from one sample in a study of CD8 T cells in ankylosing spondylitis. TCRdb reanalysed the 5' RACE reads using MiXCR and keeps one entry per CDR3 protein. The profile shows fewer than 400,000 distinct CDR3 sequences, approximately 20% of them singletons. Sequenced sample: blood, either unsorted or a sorted T cell fraction (not recorded which). The receptor source for this set is a male donor with ankylosing spondylitis. Each CDR3 is given with its conserved first and last residue. A D gene is named only where the DNA matches it firmly. Part of the rows lack a size; the others show once, few, many or a class for expanded clones.

d_gene,abundance,v_gene,j_gene,CDR3nt,CDR3aa
TRBD1,few,TRBV4-3,TRBJ2-1,TGCGCCAGCAGCCGGGACAGGGGGCGGTGGAATGAGCAGTTCTTC,CASSRDRGRWNEQFF
TRBD1,NA,TRBV28,TRBJ2-5,TGTGCCAGCAGCTCGCTGGGACAGTACCAAGAGACCCAGTACTTC,CASSSLGQYQETQYF
TRBD1,NA,TRBV10-3,TRBJ2-7,TGTGCCATCAGTGACCGGACAGGGGGCGAGCAGTACTTC,CAISDRTGGEQYF
TRBD1,many,TRBV5-1,TRBJ2-7,TGTGCCAGCAGCTTGACAGGGAGCGAGCAGTACTTC,CASSLTGSEQYF
NA,NA,TRBV20-1,TRBJ2-1,TGCAGTGCGCGTAAGGCAAACAATGAGCAGTTCTTC,CSARKANNEQFF
NA,NA,TRBV12-3/TRBV12-4,TRBJ2-3,TGTGCCAGCAGTTTCAGGGATGCAGATACGCAGTATTTT,CASSFRDADTQYF
NA,NA,TRBV6-5,TRBJ1-2,TGTGCCAGCTCGAACAGGCAATCTGGCTACACCTTC,CASSNRQSGYTF
NA,NA,TRBV10-3,TRBJ2-1,TGTGCCATCAGTGAGGATCGGACCTCCCTTAATGAGCAGTTCTTC,CAISEDRTSLNEQFF
NA,NA,TRBV7-9,TRBJ2-1,TGTGCCAGCAGCCCCTTCTCCGGGGCTTACAATGAGCAGTTCTTC,CASSPFSGAYNEQFF
NA,NA,TRBV12-3/TRBV12-4,TRBJ2-1,TGTGCCAGCAGTTTGAGCGCGGAGTACAATGAGCAGTTCTTC,CASSLSAEYNEQFF
NA,NA,TRBV3-1,TRBJ1-4,TGTGCCAGCAGCCAAGTGGGTCAAAAACTGTTTTTT,CASSQVGQKLFF